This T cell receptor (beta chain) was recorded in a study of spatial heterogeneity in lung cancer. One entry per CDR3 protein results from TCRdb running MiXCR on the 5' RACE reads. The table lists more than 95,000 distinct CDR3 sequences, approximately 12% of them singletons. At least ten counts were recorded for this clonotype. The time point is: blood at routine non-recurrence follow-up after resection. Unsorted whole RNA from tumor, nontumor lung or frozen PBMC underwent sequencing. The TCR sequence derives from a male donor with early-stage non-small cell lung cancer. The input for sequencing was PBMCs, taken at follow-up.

CDR3 region: CASTSRLYSDNQPQHF. DNA for the CDR3: TGTGCCAGCACCTCCCGTCTCTACTCGGACAATCAGCCCCAGCATTTT. The genes are TRBV28 and TRBJ1-5; unclear D gene. Between the trimmed V and J ends, which lost 7 bases and 3 bases, there was a span of 19 bases. The CDR3 covers 16 residues. From germline, CDR1 is MDHEN and CDR2 SYDVKM.